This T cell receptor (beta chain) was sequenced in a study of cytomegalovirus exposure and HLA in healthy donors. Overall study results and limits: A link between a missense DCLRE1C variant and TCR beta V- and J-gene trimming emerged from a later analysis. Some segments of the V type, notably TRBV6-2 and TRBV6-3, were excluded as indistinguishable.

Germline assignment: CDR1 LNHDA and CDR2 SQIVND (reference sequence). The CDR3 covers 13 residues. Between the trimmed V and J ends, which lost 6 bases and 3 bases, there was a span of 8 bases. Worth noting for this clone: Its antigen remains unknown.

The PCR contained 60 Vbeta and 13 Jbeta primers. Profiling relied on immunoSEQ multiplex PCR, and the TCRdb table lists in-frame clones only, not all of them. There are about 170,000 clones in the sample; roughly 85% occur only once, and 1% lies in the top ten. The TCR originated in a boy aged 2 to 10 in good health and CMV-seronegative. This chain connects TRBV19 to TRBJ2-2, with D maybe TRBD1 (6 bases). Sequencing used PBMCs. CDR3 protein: CASRWTDTGELFF. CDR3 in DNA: TGTGCCAGTAGGTGGACAGACACCGGGGAGCTGTTTTTT.